Shown below are 22 T cell receptor beta chains from a single sample sequenced in a study of blood T cell repertoires in COVID-19. TCRdb's table, derived via immunoSEQ multiplex PCR, lists solely in-frame clones and lacks some. Seen here are about 100,000 clones, roughly 90% observed once, and the top ten hold approximately 1.6%. Sequencing was performed on peripheral blood. The receptors shown here come from a human donor with active COVID-19. The donor label of this sample is uncertain.

V gene TRBV6-5 combines with J gene TRBJ2-1; D not certain. The CDR3 consists of 14 residues. Per germline, CDR1 MNHEY and CDR2 SVGAGI. Trimming cost V 2 bases and J 4 bases, with 9 bases left between them. The DNA for the CDR3 is TGTGCCAGCAGTTACCGAGGCACTTACAATGAGCAGTTCTTC. It codes for CASSYRGTYNEQFF.

The rearrangement uses TRBV4-1 and TRBJ1-6, with D perhaps matching TRBD1 (6 bases). This CDR3 contains 18 residues. With 0 bases removed from V and 2 bases from J, the gap between germline ends came to 14 bases. Germline V lookup: CDR1 MGHRA, CDR2 YSYEKL. CDR3 residues: CASSQDGQQGAYNSPLHF. The CDR3 DNA sequence: TGCGCCAGCAGCCAAGATGGTCAACAGGGCGCCTATAATTCACCCCTCCACTTT.

This clone has just one count. Other DNA sequences in the sample encode the same CDR3. The J gene is TRBJ2-2, the V gene TRBV7-9; D gene ambiguous. V lost 2 bases and J 2 bases, leaving 6 bases between the germline ends. The CDR3 length is 14 residues. In germline, CDR1 is SEHNR, CDR2 FQNEAQ (reference sequence). The chain's CDR3 is CASSLTSNTGELFF. Here the CDR3 DNA reads TGTGCCAGCAGCTTAACTTCAAACACCGGGGAGCTGTTTTTT.

This chain uses TRBV10-2 with TRBJ1-1; the match to TRBD1 covers 9 bases. Germline values: CDR1 WSHSY, CDR2 SAAADI. This CDR3 is built from 14 residues. V lost 6 bases, J lost 5 bases, and 7 bases stayed unmatched. The CDR3, as DNA: TGCGCCAGCAGAGACCACAGGGGGCGAACTGAAGCTTTCTTT. Its translation: CASRDHRGRTEAFF.

The chain links TRBV10-3 to TRBJ2-3; D may be TRBD1 (6 bases). This CDR3 is 15 amino acids long. CDR1 and CDR2 (germline): ENHRY, SYGVKD. Trimming stripped 3 bases from V and 2 bases from J, with 12 bases between. This chain's CDR3 is CAISDPDRATDTQYF. DNA of the CDR3: TGTGCCATCAGTGATCCGGACAGAGCCACAGATACGCAGTATTTT.

The V gene is TRBV20-1, the J gene TRBJ1-1, with D uncertain. CDR3 length: 13 amino acids. Trimming pared 6 bases from V and 1 base from J, leaving 12 bases between. Germline CDR1 is DFQATT and CDR2 is SNEGSKA (reference sequence). The CDR3 region has the DNA TGCAGTGCAAGTCGGGGTTGGAACACTGAAGCTTTCTTT. This gives the protein CSASRGWNTEAFF.

A single count supports this clone. The chain is built from TRBV15 and TRBJ1-6, with TRBD1 identical over 9 bases. Losses at the gene ends were 2 bases for V and 9 bases for J; bases not matched to a gene: 5. The CDR3 is 15 residues long. CDR1 and CDR2 (germline): LNHNV, YYDKDF (reference sequence). As DNA, the CDR3 is TGTGCCACCAGCAGACGGGACAGGGCCCTTTCACCCCTCCACTTT. This gives the protein CATSRRDRALSPLHF.

V usage is TRBV11-2 and J usage is TRBJ1-4, with 8 positions matching TRBD1. The CDR3 loop spans 14 amino acids. Germline CDR1 and CDR2: SGHAT and FQNNGV. Trimming took 3 bases from V and 5 from J; bases not matched to a gene: 2. For the CDR3, the DNA is TGTGCCAGCAGCTTGTACAGGGGGAATGAAAAACTGTTTTTT. Translated, it gives CASSLYRGNEKLFF.

This chain links TRBV5-8 with TRBJ1-1, with 8 positions matching TRBD1. CDR3 length: 14 residues. Germline-derived CDR1 and CDR2 are SGHTS and YDEGEE. V shed 5 bases and J 7 bases; nucleotides not matched to a gene: 10. DNA for the CDR3: TGTGCCAGCAGTCCGGGACAGGTTTTTAGTGAAGCTTTCTTT. Its protein is CASSPGQVFSEAFF.

The rearrangement links TRBV3-1 (or the pseudogene TRBV3-2) to TRBJ2-7; maybe TRBD2 (5 bases). V lost 2 bases and J 7 bases, leaving 12 bases between the germline ends. This CDR3 region has 13 residues. Germline V lookup: CDR1 LGHDT, CDR2 YNNKEL (reference sequence). In DNA form, the CDR3 reads TGTGCCAGCAGCCAAACGGACTCTTCAGAGCAGTACTTC. It specifies CASSQTDSSEQYF.

The chain's CDR3 is CASSYPLAGFYNEQFF. CDR3 DNA: TGTGCCAGCAGTTATCCCCTAGCGGGGTTCTACAATGAGCAGTTCTTC. J is TRBJ2-1 and V is TRBV6-2 or TRBV6-3; the match to TRBD2 covers 9 bases. The trim removed 3 bases at V and 3 bases at J, leaving 6 bases unmatched. The CDR3 totals 16 residues. Germline V gene data show CDR1 as MNHEY and CDR2 as SVGEGT.

The CDR3 region has the DNA TGTGCCAGCAGCAGGGGGACAGGAGCTAATGAAAAACTGTTTTTT. Translated: CASSRGTGANEKLFF. The chain recombines TRBV7-6 with TRBJ1-4; 8 bases align to TRBD1. V dropped 5 bases and J dropped 3; count of bases not matched to a gene: 5. Germline V gene lookup returns CDR1 SGHVS and CDR2 FNYEAQ. This CDR3 spans 15 amino acids. Variable domain in full (rest from reference TRBV7-6 and TRBJ1-4): GAGVSQSPRYKVTKRGQDVALRCDPISGHVSLYWYRQALGQGPEFLTYFNYEAQQDKSGLPNDRFSAERPEGSISTLTIQRTEQRDSAMYRCASSRGTGANEKLFFGSGTQLSVL.

The V gene is TRBV19, the J gene TRBJ2-1; unclear D gene. The ends were cut back, 3 bases at V and 6 bases at J, with 12 bases in the middle. The CDR3 is 14 residues long. The germline gives CDR1 LNHDA, CDR2 SQIVND (reference sequence). CDR3 sequence reads: CASSIGSPGNEQFF. For the CDR3, the DNA is TGTGCCAGTAGTATCGGGTCGCCGGGCAATGAGCAGTTCTTC.

For this clone: The junction departs from the called germline gene at one end, perhaps through a read error. V usage is TRBV19 and J usage is TRBJ1-5; D is unclear. The CDR3 is 15 residues long. CDR1 and CDR2 from the germline V gene are LNHDA and SQIVND (reference sequence). The CDR3 region is CASSHDGVSYQPQHF. CDR3 sequence (DNA): TGTGCCAGTAGCCACGACGGGGTTAGCTATCAGCCCCAGCATTTT.

V is TRBV5-4 and J is TRBJ2-1; the D is unclear. The CDR3 is 14 residues long. CDR1 is SGHNT, CDR2 YYREEE, per germline (reference sequence). V was cut by 0 bases and J by 4 bases, with 8 bases left in between. CDR3 residues: CASSLGYRYNEQFF. CDR3 nucleotide sequence: TGTGCCAGCAGCTTGGGCTACCGATACAATGAGCAGTTCTTC.

The chain uses TRBV7-2 and TRBJ1-4; D ambiguous. V was cut by 5 bases and J by 8 bases, with 15 bases left in between. This CDR3 is 14 amino acids long. The germline CDR1 and CDR2 sequences are SGHTA and FQGNSA. CDR3 DNA: TGTGCCAGCAGCCCTCAGCGGGGTGGAGAAAAACTGTTTTTT. Translating gives CASSPQRGGEKLFF.

The rearrangement uses TRBV9 and TRBJ2-1; 14 bases match TRBD2. This CDR3 has 18 amino acids. The junction had 7 bases not matched to a gene; V was cut back by 5 bases and J by 0 bases. Germline V gives CDR1 SGDLS, CDR2 YYNGEE. The CDR3 loop reads CASSATSGGATSYNEQFF. In DNA form, the CDR3 reads TGTGCCAGCAGTGCGACTAGCGGGGGGGCTACCTCCTACAATGAGCAGTTCTTC.

The J gene is TRBJ1-1, the V gene TRBV6-5; 8 positions agree with TRBD1. This CDR3 is built from 15 residues. V was pared by 2 bases and J by 3 bases, with 5 bases of the junction left unmatched. Germline loops: CDR1 MNHEY, CDR2 SVGAGI. The CDR3 loop reads CASSYGDRMDTEAFF. In DNA form, the CDR3 reads TGTGCCAGCAGTTACGGGGACAGGATGGACACTGAAGCTTTCTTT.

The V gene is TRBV19, the J gene TRBJ1-6; D uncertain. Trimming pared 5 bases from V and 1 base from J, leaving 12 bases between. This CDR3 region has 16 residues. Germline assignment: CDR1 LNHDA and CDR2 SQIVND (reference sequence). For the CDR3, the DNA is TGTGCCAGTAGTCCCACTAGGCTATCCTATAATTCACCCCTCCACTTT. Protein sequence: CASSPTRLSYNSPLHF. The full variable domain, rest sourced from reference TRBV19 and TRBJ1-6, is DGGITQSPKYLFRKEGQNVTLSCEQNLNHDAMYWYRQDPGQGLRLIYYSQIVNDFQKGDIAEGYSVSREKKESFPLTVTSAQKNPTAFYLCASSPTRLSYNSPLHFGNGTRLTVT.

This chain joins TRBV4-3 and TRBJ1-4, with a tentative D call TRBD1 (5 bases). Trimming pared 4 bases from V and 7 bases from J, leaving 19 bases between. Germline values: CDR1 LGHNA, CDR2 YSLEER. The CDR3 contains 16 residues. Here the CDR3 reads CASSREIPGVGEKLFF. As DNA, the CDR3 is TGCGCCAGCAGCCGCGAGATACCGGGGGTGGGTGAAAAACTGTTTTTT.

The CDR3 DNA reads as TGTGCCAGCAGCTTAGCGGGACAGGGTACCTACGAGCAGTACTTC. This sequence encodes CASSLAGQGTYEQYF. The rearrangement joins TRBV7-2 to TRBJ2-7; 9 nucleotides match TRBD1. The germline V gene encodes CDR1 SGHTA and CDR2 FQGNSA. The CDR3 sequence is 15 residues long. The ends lost 0 bases at V and 2 bases at J; junction bases unmatched: 2.

The chain carries TRBV27 and TRBJ2-7; weak D call: TRBD2 (5 bases). CDR3 size: 15 residues. Germline CDR1 and CDR2: MNHEY and SMNVEV (reference sequence). Between the trimmed V and J ends, which lost 4 bases and 0 bases, there was a span of 13 bases. CDR3 sequence reads: CASSSVTRSSYEQYF. The DNA for the CDR3 is TGTGCCAGCAGTTCGGTTACTAGGAGCTCCTACGAGCAGTACTTC.